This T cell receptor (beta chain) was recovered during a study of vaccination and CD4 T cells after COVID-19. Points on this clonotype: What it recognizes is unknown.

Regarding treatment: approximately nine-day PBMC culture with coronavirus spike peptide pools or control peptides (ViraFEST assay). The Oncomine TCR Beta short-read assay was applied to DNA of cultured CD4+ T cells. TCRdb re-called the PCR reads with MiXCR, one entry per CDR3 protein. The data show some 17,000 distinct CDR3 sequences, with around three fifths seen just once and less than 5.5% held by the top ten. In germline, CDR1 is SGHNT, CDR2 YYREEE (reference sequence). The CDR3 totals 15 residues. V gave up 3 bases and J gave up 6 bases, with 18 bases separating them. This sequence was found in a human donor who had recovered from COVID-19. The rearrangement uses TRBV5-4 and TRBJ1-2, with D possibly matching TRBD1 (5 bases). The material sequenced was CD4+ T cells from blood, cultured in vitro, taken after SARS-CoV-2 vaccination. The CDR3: CASSSALPTEDGYTF. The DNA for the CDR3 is TGTGCCAGCAGCTCAGCCCTTCCGACAGAAGATGGCTACACCTTC.